A selection of T cell receptor beta chains follows, all from one sample in a study of cytomegalovirus exposure and HLA in healthy donors. Data came from immunoSEQ multiplex PCR; TCRdb stores just in-frame clones and leaves some out. The table includes 65,000 to 70,000 clones, around 90% detected once. Material: PBMCs. These receptors all stem from a man younger than 30 in good health and CMV-seronegative. Each CDR3 is given with its conserved first and last residue. The D gene is left open where the match is weak. Clone size is shown for a subset of rows, as once, few, many or a class of expanded clone.

v_gene	abundance	j_gene	d_gene	CDR3nt	CDR3aa
TRBV5-4	NA	TRBJ1-2	TRBD1	TGTGCCAGCACCAGCCTTAAGGACAGGGGATATGGCTACACCTTC	CASTSLKDRGYGYTF
TRBV28	NA	TRBJ1-1	NA	TGTGCCAGCAGTTTAGCGGGGACCAACACTGAAGCTTTCTTT	CASSLAGTNTEAFF
TRBV5-1	NA	TRBJ2-1	TRBD2	TGCGCCAGCAGCTTGGGACTAGCGGAGGGGGGTGAGCAGTTCTTC	CASSLGLAEGGEQFF
TRBV30	NA	TRBJ2-7	NA	TGTGCCTGGAATGTCGGAGGAGAGCAGTACTTC	CAWNVGGEQYF
TRBV4-2	NA	TRBJ1-1	NA	TGTGCCAGCAGCCAAGATCAGGACAGAAACACTGAAGCTTTCTTT	CASSQDQDRNTEAFF
TRBV7-5	NA	TRBJ2-7	NA	TGTGCCAGAAGCCCCCGGGGAGGGGGCTTC	CARSPRGGGF
TRBV7-2	NA	TRBJ1-1	TRBD1	TGTGCCAGCAGCTCCACGACAGGGTTGCCTGAAGCTTTCTTT	CASSSTTGLPEAFF
TRBV2	NA	TRBJ1-1	NA	TGTGCCAGCAGCCGGGGGGGGAACACTGAAGCTTTCTTT	CASSRGGNTEAFF
TRBV28	NA	TRBJ2-5	NA	TGTGCCAGCAGACCCATCTCTCGTGGGGGCGGGGAGACCCAGTACTTC	CASRPISRGGGETQYF
TRBV7-9	NA	TRBJ2-2	NA	TGTGCCAGCACAGGGTACACCGGGGAGCTGTTTTTT	CASTGYTGELFF
TRBV9	NA	TRBJ2-2	TRBD2	TGTGCCAGCAGTCAAGGACTAGCGGGAGCGAAGAACACCGGGGAGCTGTTTTTT	CASSQGLAGAKNTGELFF
TRBV29-1	NA	TRBJ2-1	NA	TGCAGCGTTGAAGGTGACTTCTACAATGAGCAGTTCTTC	CSVEGDFYNEQFF
TRBV10-1	once	TRBJ2-5	NA	TGCGCCAGCAGCTGTTCGGACTGCCAAGAGACCCAGTACTTC	CASSCSDCQETQYF
TRBV11-2	NA	TRBJ1-5	NA	TGTGCCAGCAGCTTCGGAGGGTTTCAGCCCCAGCATTTT	CASSFGGFQPQHF
TRBV7-3	NA	TRBJ2-5	NA	TGTGCCAGCAGCTTAAAGGGGGGGCAGGTGAGGGGCCAGTACTTC	CASSLKGGQVRGQYF
TRBV19	NA	TRBJ2-2	TRBD1	TGTGCCAGTCGATCCTGGACAGGGGGGACCGGGGAGCTGTTTTTT	CASRSWTGGTGELFF
TRBV5-1	NA	TRBJ2-5	NA	TGCGCCAGCAGCTTGGCCGGCTTTGCAGGGGCCCAAGAGACCCAGTACTTC	CASSLAGFAGAQETQYF
TRBV11-2	NA	TRBJ2-7	TRBD2	TGTGCCAGCAGCTTCGAGGGAGGGCCCTACGAGCAGTACTTC	CASSFEGGPYEQYF
TRBV5-4	NA	TRBJ2-3	TRBD1	TGTGCCAGCAGCTCCCGGGACAGGCCCACAGATACGCAGTATTTT	CASSSRDRPTDTQYF
TRBV5-4	NA	TRBJ1-1	NA	TGTGCCAGCAGCTTGAAAACAGGGCCCACTGAAGCTTTCTTT	CASSLKTGPTEAFF
TRBV5-4	NA	TRBJ2-4	NA	TGTGCCAGCAGCTTCAGTCCTGGCAACATTCAGTACTTC	CASSFSPGNIQYF
TRBV14	NA	TRBJ2-7	TRBD1	TGTGCCAGCAGCCAAGAGCACCGGGACAGCTGCTACGAGCAGTACTTC	CASSQEHRDSCYEQYF
TRBV2	once	TRBJ2-5	NA	TGTGCCAGCAGTGAAATTGGAGGTCGGGAGACCCAGTACTTC	CASSEIGGRETQYF
TRBV15	few	TRBJ1-5	TRBD1	TGTGCCACCAGCAGTAGCAGGGGGATTCAGCCCCAGCATTTT	CATSSSRGIQPQHF
TRBV12-5	NA	TRBJ2-7	TRBD2	TGTGCTAGTGGTTTGGTACTCAACGGGAGGGCCGTTGAGCAGTACTTC	CASGLVLNGRAVEQYF
TRBV7-2	NA	TRBJ2-3	TRBD1	TGTGCCAGCAGCCGGCGGACAGGGGTGAGCTCAGATACGCAGTATTTT	CASSRRTGVSSDTQYF
TRBV6-5	few	TRBJ2-1	NA	TGTGCCAGCAGTTACGATCAGGGCTTGAACAATGAGCAGTTCTTC	CASSYDQGLNNEQFF
TRBV2	NA	TRBJ1-1	NA	TGTGCCAGCGAGGAGGAGTCGAACACTGAAGCTTTCTTT	CASEEESNTEAFF
TRBV4-3	NA	TRBJ2-1	NA	TGCGCCAGCAGCCAAGATAAGGGACTCTTCGACGAGCAGTTCTTC	CASSQDKGLFDEQFF
TRBV7-8	NA	TRBJ1-5	NA	TGTGCCAGCAGCTTAGCCGGGGGATATAGCAATCAGCCCCAGCATTTT	CASSLAGGYSNQPQHF
TRBV7-2	once	TRBJ1-2	NA	TGTGCCAGCAGCTTAGTATTGGGGCGGCCAGACTATGGCTACACCTTC	CASSLVLGRPDYGYTF
TRBV4-2	once	TRBJ1-3	NA	TGTGCCAGCAGCCAAGTAGTTTCAGGGTCTGGAAACACCATATATTTT	CASSQVVSGSGNTIYF
TRBV19	NA	TRBJ2-7	TRBD2	TGTGCCAGTAGTAAGTTGGGGACTAGCGGTGCCTGGGAGCAGTACTTC	CASSKLGTSGAWEQYF
TRBV5-8	once	TRBJ2-7	TRBD2	TGTGCCAGCAGCGGGACTAGCGGGAGCAAGGAGCAGTACTTC	CASSGTSGSKEQYF
TRBV19	NA	TRBJ2-4	TRBD2	TGTGCCAGTAGTCTAGCGGGAGCTGAAAACATTCAGTACTTC	CASSLAGAENIQYF